A single sample gave rise to the 30 T cell receptor beta chains below, sequenced in a study of T cell clonotyping in hematopoietic cell transplantation. Time point described: recipient sample about 28 days before transplant, after cytoreduction. Here immunoSEQ multiplex PCR was the method, and the copy in TCRdb shows in-frame clones only, minus some. The sample consists of about 26,000 clones, approximately 82% of them appearing once. The specimen was peripheral blood mononuclear cells, collected before stem cell transplant. The origin of the receptors is a woman aged 55-69 years with acute myeloid leukemia. Some clones in this sample may be carry-over from other donors' samples.

The chain carries TRBV2 and TRBJ2-1; D is possibly TRBD1 (6 bases). Per germline, CDR1 SNHLY and CDR2 FYNNEI. With 6 bases removed from V and 9 bases from J, the gap between germline ends came to 12 bases. The CDR3 contains 12 residues. The DNA of the CDR3 is TGTGCCAGCAGCCGGGACACCGCTGAGCAGTTCTTC. Translation gives CASSRDTAEQFF.

J is TRBJ2-3 and V is TRBV28; D is ambiguous. The CDR3 contains 16 residues. The germline V and J ends were trimmed by 1 base and 6 bases, with 17 bases remaining between them. The germline CDR1 and CDR2 sequences are MDHEN and SYDVKM. The CDR3 protein is CASSLSPGARSDTQYF. The CDR3 DNA reads TGTGCCAGCAGTTTATCGCCCGGCGCTAGATCTGATACGCAGTATTTT.

The CDR3 protein is CASLDSRGLNEKLFF. The CDR3 DNA sequence: TGTGCCAGTTTGGACTCCCGCGGGCTTAATGAAAAACTGTTTTTT. The V gene is TRBV19, the J gene TRBJ1-4; D unclear. V was pared by 8 bases and J by 4 bases, with 17 bases between. The CDR3 consists of 15 residues. The germline V gene has CDR1 LNHDA and CDR2 SQIVND (reference sequence).

This rearrangement joins TRBV7-2 to TRBJ1-1, with 8 positions matching TRBD1. The germline CDR1 and CDR2 sequences are SGHTA and FQGNSA. With V trimmed by 10 bases and J by 1 base, 2 bases remained unmatched. The CDR3 covers 12 residues. The CDR3 protein is CATGQGNTEAFF. The DNA of the CDR3 is TGTGCCACTGGACAGGGGAACACTGAAGCTTTCTTT.

In its sample, this clone was seen once. The rearrangement uses TRBV6-5 and TRBJ2-3; D not resolved. The V gene's germline CDR1 is MNHEY and CDR2 SVGAGI. V was pared by 6 bases and J by 0 bases, with 13 bases between. The CDR3 runs to 15 residues. The CDR3 DNA is TGTGCCAGCAGCCGACATATCAATAGCACAGATACGCAGTATTTT. Protein sequence: CASSRHINSTDTQYF.

This clone was counted between two and nine times. The genes are TRBV5-1 and TRBJ2-7; 11 bases match TRBD2. With V trimmed by 0 bases and J by 3 bases, 14 bases remained unmatched. In germline, CDR1 is SGHRS, CDR2 YFSETQ. This CDR3 has 19 amino acids. CDR3 residues: CASSLGTLSGRARDYEQYF. CDR3 coding DNA: TGCGCCAGCAGCTTGGGAACGCTTAGCGGGAGGGCCCGGGACTACGAGCAGTACTTC.

V usage is TRBV29-1 and J usage is TRBJ2-1; D remains ambiguous. Germline-derived CDR1 and CDR2 are SQVTM and ANQGSEA. CDR3 length equals 11 residues. Trimming left V 4 bases short and J 5 bases short, with 6 bases between. The CDR3 nucleotides are TGCAGCGTTGTTCTAGACAATGAGCAGTTCTTC. This translates into CSVVLDNEQFF.

This clone came up a few times. In nucleotides, the CDR3 is TGCGCCAGCAGCCAGCCGGTGACAGCGGAGGGGACTAATGAAAAACTGTTTTTT. It translates to CASSQPVTAEGTNEKLFF. V is TRBV4-1 and J is TRBJ1-4; D possibly corresponds to TRBD1 (5 bases). The ends were cut back, 3 bases at V and 2 bases at J, with 19 bases in the middle. CDR1 MGHRA and CDR2 YSYEKL come from the germline V gene. The CDR3 is made up of 18 amino acids.

The CDR3: CASSQGLSGRETQYF. The DNA for the CDR3 is TGCGCCAGCAGCCAAGGGTTATCAGGGAGAGAGACCCAGTACTTC. The chain links TRBV4-3 to TRBJ2-5; D may match TRBD1 or TRBD2 (5 bases each). In germline, CDR1 is LGHNA, CDR2 YSLEER. The CDR3 runs to 15 residues. The germline V and J ends were trimmed by 1 base and 4 bases, with 13 bases remaining between them.

V usage is TRBV25-1 and J usage is TRBJ1-2; D is perhaps TRBD1 (5 bases). CDR3 length: 13 residues. CDR1 and CDR2 from the germline V gene are MGHDK and SYGVNS. Trimming shortened V by 4 bases and J by 3 bases, and 9 bases separated the two germline ends. DNA of the CDR3: TGTGCCAGCAGTGCCGGGGCTTACTATGGCTACACCTTC. Its translation is CASSAGAYYGYTF.

The rearrangement uses TRBV7-2 and TRBJ2-1; 7 nucleotides line up with TRBD1. CDR1 and CDR2 from the germline V gene are SGHTA and FQGNSA. The length of the CDR3 is 15 residues. The trim removed 0 bases at V and 7 bases at J, leaving 6 bases unmatched. CDR3 region: CASSLAGGQQNEQFF. Written as DNA, the CDR3 is TGTGCCAGCAGCTTAGCTGGGGGACAGCAGAATGAGCAGTTCTTC.

The chain joins TRBV4-3 to TRBJ1-1, with 7 nucleotides matching TRBD1. Germline values: CDR1 LGHNA, CDR2 YSLEER. The length of the CDR3 is 15 residues. The trim removed 3 bases at V and 1 base at J, leaving 5 bases unmatched. CDR3 region: CASSQAGTENTEAFF. As DNA, the CDR3 is TGCGCCAGCAGCCAGGCCGGGACAGAGAACACTGAAGCTTTCTTT.

V usage is TRBV10-3 and J usage is TRBJ2-5; D is uncertain. Germline CDR1 is ENHRY and CDR2 is SYGVKD. There are 13 residues in the CDR3. With 10 bases removed from V and 5 bases from J, the gap between germline ends came to 17 bases. The CDR3 region has the DNA TGTGCCACCGTCTCTCCGACAAGGGAGACCCAGTACTTC. Protein sequence: CATVSPTRETQYF.

V is TRBV29-1 and J is TRBJ1-1; 10 bases map to TRBD1. After removal of 3 bases from V and 4 bases from J, the junction contained 8 bases not matched to a gene. Germline CDR1 SQVTM, CDR2 ANQGSEA. CDR3 length: 15 amino acids. As DNA, the CDR3 is TGCAGCGTTGATTTGGGACAGGGGTGGGGCACTGAAGCTTTCTTT. Translation: CSVDLGQGWGTEAFF.

This sequence joins TRBV28 and TRBJ2-7; D possibly uses TRBD1 or TRBD2 (5 bases each). This CDR3 region has 15 residues. V lost 8 bases, J lost 0 bases, and 17 bases lay in between. Germline V gene sequence: CDR1 MDHEN, CDR2 SYDVKM. Here the CDR3 DNA reads TGTGCCAGCTCCACATCCGGGACCAGCTCCTACGAGCAGTACTTC. It translates to CASSTSGTSSYEQYF.

This chain uses TRBV29-1 with TRBJ1-2; D is possibly TRBD1 (5 bases). Germline V CDR1 and CDR2: SQVTM, ANQGSEA. The germline V and J ends were trimmed by 2 bases and 4 bases, with 11 bases remaining between them. This CDR3 is built from 13 residues. The CDR3: CSVERGAGYGYTF. The CDR3 DNA is TGCAGCGTTGAAAGGGGCGCCGGCTATGGCTACACCTTC.

This clone came up a few times. The chain has TRBV7-2 and TRBJ2-1; no clear D. Trimming pared 5 bases from V and 8 bases from J, leaving 16 bases between. Per germline, CDR1 SGHTA and CDR2 FQGNSA. CDR3 length: 14 amino acids. Here the CDR3 reads CASSPRPTVDEQFF. CDR3 DNA: TGTGCCAGCAGCCCTAGGCCCACAGTGGATGAGCAGTTCTTC.

The CDR3 here is CSARDNYGYTF. The DNA for the CDR3 is TGCAGTGCTAGGGATAACTATGGCTACACCTTC. This sequence joins TRBV20-1 and TRBJ1-2; no firm D call. Trimming took off 3 bases at V and 1 base at J, with 3 bases between the two ends. In germline, CDR1 is DFQATT, CDR2 SNEGSKA (reference sequence). The CDR3 runs 11 residues.

The chain employs TRBV29-1 and TRBJ2-5; D may be TRBD1 (5 bases). Germline CDR1 SQVTM, CDR2 ANQGSEA. The ends were cut back, 7 bases at V and 5 bases at J, with 17 bases in the middle. This CDR3 is 13 amino acids long. The chain's CDR3 is CSAPEGAVETQYF. CDR3 DNA: TGCAGCGCCCCCGAAGGGGCGGTGGAGACCCAGTACTTC.

V and J are TRBV5-6 and TRBJ1-5, with TRBD1 identical over 10 bases. The CDR3 sequence is 16 residues long. CDR1 and CDR2 from the germline V gene are SGHDT and YYEEEE. The V gene end was trimmed by 0 bases and the J gene end by 7 bases; junction bases not matched to a gene: 7. The CDR3 region has the DNA TGTGCCAGCAGCTTGGGGGGTCCGGACAGGGGGCAGCCCCAGCATTTT. Protein sequence: CASSLGGPDRGQPQHF.

The gene calls are TRBV7-2 and TRBJ2-2; a weak D match, TRBD1 (6 bases). The CDR3 is 16 residues long. V was trimmed by 2 bases and J by 4 bases, leaving 14 bases between them. In germline, CDR1 is SGHTA, CDR2 FQGNSA. CDR3 coding DNA: TGTGCCAGCAGCTTAAGTTGGGGGCGGAGCACCGGGGAGCTGTTTTTT. Translating it yields CASSLSWGRSTGELFF.

The table lists this clone with a few counts. J is TRBJ2-7 and V is TRBV6-5, with TRBD1 matching 7 bases. This CDR3 region has 14 residues. The junction had 4 bases not matched to a gene; V was cut back by 5 bases and J by 0 bases. Per germline, CDR1 MNHEY and CDR2 SVGAGI. DNA for the CDR3: TGTGCCAGCAGTGAATGGGACAGCTCCTACGAGCAGTACTTC. Encoded protein: CASSEWDSSYEQYF.

This clone was recorded once. V gene TRBV11-2 combines with J gene TRBJ2-7; no clear D. The V and J ends lost 1 base and 2 bases respectively, with 3 bases between them. Germline CDR1 is SGHAT and CDR2 is FQNNGV. CDR3 length: 12 amino acids. The CDR3 coding sequence is TGTGCCAGCAGCTTAGCCCCCTACGAGCAGTACTTC. It is translated as CASSLAPYEQYF.

The chain is built from TRBV28 and TRBJ1-2; a possible D gene is TRBD1 (5 bases). V lost 9 bases to trimming and J lost 0 bases, with 23 bases between them. The CDR3 covers 17 residues. The germline V gene encodes CDR1 MDHEN and CDR2 SYDVKM. The CDR3 protein is CASRLGGSPTANYGYTF. CDR3 DNA: TGTGCCAGTCGGTTGGGGGGTTCGCCGACAGCTAACTATGGCTACACCTTC.

V and J are TRBV28 and TRBJ1-5; possible D gene TRBD1, 6 bases. The CDR3 is 15 amino acids. CDR1 is MDHEN, CDR2 SYDVKM, per germline. Trimming shortened V by 6 bases and J by 4 bases, and 16 bases separated the two germline ends. CDR3 amino acids: CASSPVGAGNQPQHF. As DNA, the CDR3 is TGTGCCAGCAGCCCGGTGGGGGCCGGAAATCAGCCCCAGCATTTT. The variable domain in full, completed from reference TRBV28 and TRBJ1-5, reads DVKVTQSSRYLVKRTGEKVFLECVQDMDHENMFWYRQDPGLGLRLIYFSYDVKMKEKGDIPEGYSVSREKKERFSLILESASTNQTSMYLCASSPVGAGNQPQHFGDGTRLSIL.

The V call is TRBV29-1, the J call TRBJ2-5, with 9 nucleotides matching TRBD2. The germline CDR1 and CDR2 sequences are SQVTM and ANQGSEA. The V segment lost 5 bases and the J segment 4 bases; nucleotides outside the gene matches: 17. The CDR3 is made up of 17 amino acids. CDR3 bases: TGCAGCGTTCCTAGCCTCCCCCAGGGACTAGCTCGAGAGACCCAGTACTTC. Amino acid sequence: CSVPSLPQGLARETQYF. The variable domain in full, with the rest retrieved from reference TRBV29-1 and TRBJ2-5, is SAVISQKPSRDICQRGTSLTIQCQVDSQVTMMFWYRQQPGQSLTLIATANQGSEATYESGFVIDKFPISRPNLTFSTLTVSNMSPEDSSIYLCSVPSLPQGLARETQYFGPGTRLLVL.

This clone was seen once. The chain uses TRBV6-6 and TRBJ1-5, with D unresolved. The CDR3 is made up of 13 amino acids. CDR1 is MNHNY, CDR2 SVGAGI, per germline (reference sequence). Trimming removed 7 bases from V and 2 bases from J, with 9 bases in between. DNA for the CDR3: TGTGCCAGCAAAGGACGGGGCAATCAGCCCCAGCATTTT. Translating it yields CASKGRGNQPQHF.

The V gene is TRBV5-1, the J gene TRBJ1-2; D not resolved. Germline assignment: CDR1 SGHRS and CDR2 YFSETQ. V gave up 0 bases and J gave up 8 bases, with 14 bases separating them. The CDR3 is 14 amino acids. The CDR3 region is CASSLGHSSGGYTF. CDR3 DNA sequence: TGCGCCAGCAGCTTGGGTCATTCTTCGGGGGGCTACACCTTC.

J is TRBJ2-3 and V is TRBV4-3; D might be TRBD2 (5 bases). Trimming removed 1 base at V and 5 bases at J, with 10 bases between. The CDR3 is 14 amino acids. Per germline, CDR1 LGHNA and CDR2 YSLEER. The CDR3 spells CASSQAAAEDTQYF. CDR3 in DNA: TGCGCCAGCAGCCAAGCGGCAGCGGAAGATACGCAGTATTTT.

This clone occurred once. V is TRBV27 and J is TRBJ2-7; tentative D call: TRBD2 (5 bases). The CDR3 is made up of 15 amino acids. Germline V gene sequence: CDR1 MNHEY, CDR2 SMNVEV (reference sequence). V lost 3 bases to trimming and J lost 2 bases, with 14 bases between them. CDR3 in amino acids: CASSFDWRAPYEQYF. The CDR3 DNA is TGTGCCAGCAGTTTCGACTGGCGGGCGCCCTACGAGCAGTACTTC.